These 24 T cell receptor beta chains came from one sample sequenced in a study of shared clonotypes between healthy human individuals. Method: immunoSEQ multiplex PCR; TCRdb's copy keeps in-frame clones and lacks some. The data contain approximately 2,000,000 clones, just under 95% of them singletons. Naive CD8 populations comprised CD45RO-negative cells positively selected for CCR7, excluding terminally differentiated effector memory CD45RA+ cells. Sequencing was done on a sample of naive CD8+ T cells from PBMCs. These TCRs come from a man aged 18 to 35 in good health. Some clones in this sample may be carry-over from other donors' samples.

The genes are TRBV27 and TRBJ2-4; 11 bases map to TRBD2. CDR1 and CDR2 (germline): MNHEY, SMNVEV (reference sequence). The CDR3 covers 20 residues. The V and J ends lost 2 bases and 8 bases, in that order; junction bases with no gene match: 20. The CDR3 region is CASSLRMAWETSGVEDIQYF. The CDR3 DNA sequence: TGTGCCAGCAGTTTAAGGATGGCTTGGGAGACTAGCGGGGTTGAGGACATTCAGTACTTC.

The count of this clone is one. The genes are TRBV5-1 and TRBJ1-1; D is unclear. The CDR3 covers 15 residues. Germline lookup yields CDR1 SGHRS and CDR2 YFSETQ. V was trimmed by 0 bases and J by 1 base, leaving 10 bases between them. As DNA, the CDR3 is TGCGCCAGCAGCTTGGTTTGGGGTAGGAACACTGAAGCTTTCTTT. This translates into CASSLVWGRNTEAFF. Using reference TRBV5-1 and TRBJ1-1 for the parts outside the CDR3, the full variable domain is KAGVTQTPRYLIKTRGQQVTLSCSPISGHRSVSWYQQTPGQGLQFLFEYFSETQRNKGNFPGRFSGRQFSNSRSEMNVSTLELGDSALYLCASSLVWGRNTEAFFGQGTRLTVV.

CDR3 coding DNA: TGTGCCAGCAGTGTCGACTTGCCCGTGGAGCAGTACTTC. Translated, it gives CASSVDLPVEQYF. The V gene is TRBV6-4, the J gene TRBJ2-7; D unresolved. Germline CDR1 MRHNA, CDR2 SNTAGT. The CDR3 runs 13 residues. Trimming took off 4 bases at V and 7 bases at J, with 14 bases between the two ends.

V and J are TRBV12-5 and TRBJ2-2, with D possibly called TRBD1 or TRBD2 (5 bases each). The V and J ends lost 6 bases and 6 bases respectively, with 17 bases between them. The CDR3 totals 15 residues. Per germline, CDR1 LGHNT and CDR2 FRNRAP. This CDR3 reads CASGLFGARAGELFF. The CDR3 nucleotides are TGTGCTAGTGGCTTATTCGGGGCCAGGGCCGGGGAGCTGTTTTTT.

V usage is TRBV7-9 and J usage is TRBJ1-2, with 9 nucleotides matching TRBD1. The CDR3 runs 13 residues. J gave up 4 bases and V 10 bases, and 7 bases lay outside the gene matches. Germline CDR1 and CDR2: SEHNR and FQNEAQ (reference sequence). The CDR3 is CATQQGASYGYTF. The CDR3 DNA sequence: TGTGCCACTCAACAGGGGGCTAGCTATGGCTACACCTTC.

The CDR3 DNA reads TGTGCCAGCAGCTTTGGGGGGCGAAACATTCAGTACTTC. As protein: CASSFGGRNIQYF. The V call is TRBV5-6, the J call TRBJ2-4; D tentatively fits TRBD1 or TRBD2 (6 bases each). V lost 2 bases, J lost 6 bases, and 9 bases lay in between. Germline loops: CDR1 SGHDT, CDR2 YYEEEE. This CDR3 is 13 amino acids long.

The chain employs TRBV4-2 and TRBJ1-3; D gene unclear. Germline V gene data show CDR1 as LGHNA and CDR2 as YNFKEQ. This CDR3 region has 19 residues. V dropped 2 bases and J dropped 1 base, with 21 bases sitting between them. The CDR3 protein is CASSQHPPGRADSGNTIYF. Written as DNA, the CDR3 is TGTGCCAGCAGCCAACACCCCCCAGGACGCGCCGATTCTGGAAACACCATATATTTT.

The gene calls are TRBV5-8 and TRBJ2-7; a weak D match, TRBD2 (6 bases). CDR3 size: 15 residues. V lost 0 bases to trimming and J lost 4 bases, with 14 bases between them. CDR1 and CDR2 (germline): SGHTS, YDEGEE. CDR3 sequence: CASSLVTAGLYEQYF. In DNA, the CDR3 is TGTGCCAGCAGCTTGGTCACCGCGGGGCTGTACGAGCAGTACTTC.

The chain is built from TRBV5-4 and TRBJ2-7; weak D call: TRBD2 (5 bases). The CDR3 covers 13 residues. Trimming cost V 4 bases and J 1 base, with 9 bases left between them. Germline CDR1 and CDR2: SGHNT and YYREEE (reference sequence). As DNA, the CDR3 is TGTGCCAGCAGCCGGGGTGGTTCCTACGAGCAGTACTTC. Its translation is CASSRGGSYEQYF.

This clone was seen only a few times. V is TRBV6-5 and J is TRBJ2-2, with D uncertain. This CDR3 contains 11 residues. Germline loops: CDR1 MNHEY, CDR2 SVGAGI. The V gene lost 6 bases and the J gene lost 5 bases, with 4 bases spanning the gap. CDR3 sequence (DNA): TGTGCCAGCAGCGTGACCGGGGAGCTGTTTTTT. Protein: CASSVTGELFF.

The chain uses TRBV7-2 and TRBJ1-4; 8 nucleotides agree with TRBD1. Germline loops: CDR1 SGHTA, CDR2 FQGNSA. V lost 1 base and J lost 3; bases outside the gene matches: 4. The CDR3 sequence is 16 residues long. For the CDR3, the DNA is TGTGCCAGCAGCTTAGGGCAGGGGGCGGCTAATGAAAAACTGTTTTTT. Amino acids: CASSLGQGAANEKLFF.

This chain links TRBV15 with TRBJ2-1, with D unclear. The CDR3 spans 15 residues. Trimming shortened V by 3 bases and J by 2 bases, and 11 bases separated the two germline ends. Germline CDR1 LNHNV, CDR2 YYDKDF (reference sequence). Written as DNA, the CDR3 is TGTGCCACCAGCAGGCAAGGGTTGACCTACAATGAGCAGTTCTTC. It codes for CATSRQGLTYNEQFF.

The V and J genes are TRBV4-1 and TRBJ2-7; D ambiguous. This CDR3 contains 12 residues. CDR1 is MGHRA and CDR2 is YSYEKL in the germline V gene. V lost 3 bases and J lost 3, with 6 bases in between. Written as DNA, the CDR3 is TGCGCCAGCAGCCAGAATTTCTACGAGCAGTACTTC. Encoded protein: CASSQNFYEQYF.

This clone was recorded only once. V is TRBV7-9 and J is TRBJ2-5; weak D call: TRBD2 (7 bases). The CDR3 is 15 amino acids. CDR1 SEHNR and CDR2 FQNEAQ come from the germline V gene (reference sequence). V gave up 5 bases and J gave up 4 bases, with 17 bases separating them. The chain's CDR3 is CASSTPDRTRETQYF. The CDR3 DNA sequence: TGTGCCAGCAGCACCCCAGACAGGACTAGAGAGACCCAGTACTTC.

The rearrangement joins TRBV2 to TRBJ2-7; the match to TRBD1 covers 7 bases. Germline values: CDR1 SNHLY, CDR2 FYNNEI. V shed 9 bases and J 1 base; nucleotides not matched to a gene: 9. CDR3 length equals 14 residues. The CDR3 is CASPPDRTSYEQYF. The CDR3 bases are TGTGCCAGTCCACCGGACAGGACTTCCTACGAGCAGTACTTC.

This chain uses TRBV29-1 with TRBJ1-3, with no clear D. Germline assignment: CDR1 SQVTM and CDR2 ANQGSEA. V lost 6 bases, J lost 3 bases, and 9 bases lay in between. There are 12 residues in the CDR3. CDR3: CSVALVGNTIYF. The DNA for the CDR3 is TGCAGCGTCGCCTTGGTTGGAAACACCATATATTTT.

J is TRBJ1-1 and V is TRBV5-1; D uncertain. The CDR3 consists of 13 residues. The germline V gene encodes CDR1 SGHRS and CDR2 YFSETQ. V lost 5 bases, J lost 1 base, and 9 bases lay in between. The chain's CDR3 is CASSAPPNTEAFF. CDR3 DNA sequence: TGCGCCAGCAGTGCGCCCCCGAACACTGAAGCTTTCTTT.

This chain links TRBV5-5 with TRBJ2-7, with unresolved D. CDR3 length equals 13 residues. V gave up 2 bases and J gave up 3 bases, with 9 bases separating them. Germline CDR1 SGHKS, CDR2 YYEKEE (reference sequence). The CDR3 loop reads CASSLYTNYEQYF. The CDR3 DNA sequence: TGTGCCAGCAGCTTATACACCAACTACGAGCAGTACTTC.

The V and J genes are TRBV4-1 and TRBJ1-1; D is unclear. The germline CDR1 and CDR2 sequences are MGHRA and YSYEKL. The V and J ends lost 1 base and 10 bases respectively, with 10 bases between them. The CDR3 is made up of 12 amino acids. The CDR3 nucleotides are TGCGCCAGCAGCCAAGGTCGACTTGTAGCTTTCTTT. Translated, it gives CASSQGRLVAFF.

The chain uses TRBV10-3 and TRBJ2-7; D assignment may be TRBD1 or TRBD2 (5 bases each). The CDR3 is 13 residues long. Trimming stripped 4 bases from V and 3 bases from J, with 10 bases between. Germline V gene lookup returns CDR1 ENHRY and CDR2 SYGVKD. The CDR3 sequence: CAISASTGYEQYF. Here the CDR3 DNA reads TGTGCCATCAGTGCTAGCACAGGCTACGAGCAGTACTTC.

This chain links TRBV7-8 with TRBJ1-4; D may be TRBD1 (5 bases). The V gene lost 6 bases and the J gene lost 2 bases, with 10 bases spanning the gap. The CDR3 spans 14 residues. Germline CDR1 SGHVS, CDR2 FQNEAQ. The CDR3 region is CASSSRQTNEKLFF. The CDR3 nucleotides are TGTGCCAGCAGTTCGAGACAGACTAATGAAAAACTGTTTTTT.

The chain links TRBV7-2 to TRBJ2-5; maybe TRBD1 (6 bases). V lost 1 base and J lost 5, with 11 bases in between. The CDR3 totals 14 residues. CDR1 and CDR2 from the germline V gene are SGHTA and FQGNSA. The CDR3 sequence: CASSLVGTRETQYF. In nucleotides, the CDR3 is TGTGCCAGCAGCTTAGTCGGGACAAGGGAGACCCAGTACTTC.

This clone was counted between two and nine times. The rearrangement links TRBV2 to TRBJ1-1; tentative D call: TRBD1 (5 bases). The V end lost 3 bases, the J end lost 1 base, and 12 bases lay between the germline ends. Germline V lookup: CDR1 SNHLY, CDR2 FYNNEI. The CDR3 is made up of 15 amino acids. The CDR3 sequence is CASSDAGQTNTEAFF. For the CDR3, the DNA is TGTGCCAGCAGTGATGCGGGGCAGACGAACACTGAAGCTTTCTTT.

This chain joins TRBV5-1 and TRBJ2-1; a weak D match, TRBD1 (6 bases). Germline V gives CDR1 SGHRS, CDR2 YFSETQ. The CDR3 is 12 residues long. V shed 4 bases and J shed 9 bases, with 11 bases lying between them. CDR3 DNA sequence: TGCGCCAGCAGCGTACTACAGGGTGAGCAGTTCTTC. Translated: CASSVLQGEQFF. Using reference TRBV5-1 and TRBJ2-1 for the parts outside the CDR3, the full variable domain is KAGVTQTPRYLIKTRGQQVTLSCSPISGHRSVSWYQQTPGQGLQFLFEYFSETQRNKGNFPGRFSGRQFSNSRSEMNVSTLELGDSALYLCASSVLQGEQFFGPGTRLTVL.